This TCR beta chain was identified during a study of blood T cell repertoires in COVID-19. Across the study: Italy, Spain and the United States were the sources of the convalescent and acute COVID-19 samples.

The repertoire was sequenced with immunoSEQ multiplex PCR; TCRdb's copy has only in-frame clones and lacks some. The sample includes 200,000 to 250,000 clones, 90% of them seen just once. Trimming removed 4 bases from V and 3 bases from J; junction bases left unmatched: 9. The CDR3 runs 16 residues. Germline CDR1 reads LGHDT; CDR2 reads YNNKEL (reference sequence). V and J are TRBV3-1 (or the pseudogene TRBV3-2) and TRBJ2-3; TRBD2 aligns across 8 bases. The source is a man younger than 45 who had been exposed to COVID-19. The sequenced material came from PBMCs or T cells enriched from blood (not recorded which). In nucleotides, the CDR3 is TGTGCCAGCAGCCGGAGAGCAGCGGGGGAAACAGATACGCAGTATTTT. It codes for CASSRRAAGETDTQYF.